This T cell receptor beta chain originates from a study of PD-1 blockade in classical Hodgkin lymphoma. Study-wide points: Patients who began taking nivolumab under 1 year after ASCT were left out.

TCRdb's table, derived via immunoSEQ multiplex PCR, lists solely in-frame clones and lacks some. Here the sample spans more than 35,000 clones, around 78% being singletons. Concerning this clone: Its antigen is still unknown.

Each patient experienced a relapse that followed autologous stem cell transplantation, and brentuximab vedotin exposure varied. V was clipped by 1 base and J by 3 bases, with 13 bases between them. The CDR3 has 16 residues. CDR1 is MNHNS, CDR2 SASEGT, per germline. Here the sequenced sample was peripheral blood mononuclear cells (PBMCs), taken at baseline. This chain uses TRBV6-1 with TRBJ2-1, with a tentative D call TRBD2 (6 bases). The clonotype was recovered from a human donor with classical Hodgkin lymphoma. The CDR3 nucleotides read TGTGCCAGCAGTGAAGGCCCCAGACTAGACTACAATGAGCAGTTCTTC. It translates to CASSEGPRLDYNEQFF.